Sequencing of this T cell receptor (beta chain) was carried out in a study of CD8 T cells in ankylosing spondylitis. Each CDR3 protein gets one entry after TCRdb re-called the 5' RACE reads with MiXCR. The sample has 100,000 to 150,000 distinct CDR3 sequences, around 7% seen once. This clonotype was seen ten or more times. What was sequenced was blood, either unsorted or a sorted T cell fraction (not recorded which). This clonotype originated in a male donor with ankylosing spondylitis or in good health (not recorded which).

CDR3 bases: TGTGCCAGCAGCTTCTTGACTAGCGGGAGGGGCAATGAGCAGTTCTTC. Encoded protein: CASSFLTSGRGNEQFF. This rearrangement joins TRBV7-3 to TRBJ2-1; the match to TRBD2 covers 14 bases. Germline V gene data show CDR1 as SGHTA and CDR2 as FQGTGA. The CDR3 is 16 residues long. J was trimmed by 6 bases and V by 3 bases; bases with no gene match: 4.